Shown below are 2 T cell receptor beta chains from a single sample sequenced in a study of CD8+ T cells in alopecia areata. Documented treatment: oral pan-JAK inhibitor, 5-10 mg twice daily. The sequencing template was cDNA reverse transcribed from extracted RNA. Clones were read by immunoSEQ multiplex PCR, and TCRdb kept only the in-frame ones, dropping some. The sample gives 270,000 or so clones, 58% of which show up once; under 2% is in the top ten. The specimen comprised CD4+ T cells sorted from blood, sampled at week 24, from a patient treated with tofacitinib. These receptors were obtained from a human donor with alopecia areata.

The chain has TRBV5-1 and TRBJ2-1; 12 bases are a match to TRBD2. CDR1 and CDR2 (germline): SGHRS, YFSETQ. The junction had 11 bases not matched to a gene; V was cut back by 4 bases and J by 0 bases. The CDR3 is made up of 19 amino acids. The CDR3 DNA reads TGCGCCAGCAGCGCCCTGCTAGCGGGGGGGCGAAGCTCCTACAATGAGCAGTTCTTC. It yields the protein CASSALLAGGRSSYNEQFF.

This chain links TRBV19 with TRBJ2-3; D call uncertain. Germline V gives CDR1 LNHDA, CDR2 SQIVND (reference sequence). Deletions cut 4 bases from V and 7 bases from J, with 9 bases between. The CDR3 has 12 residues. The CDR3 spells CASSRQGNTQYF. The CDR3, as DNA: TGTGCCAGTAGTAGACAAGGGAATACGCAGTATTTT.